This TCR beta chain was captured by sequencing in a study of beta chain features in type 1 diabetes. The CDR3 contains 15 residues. Germline lookup yields CDR1 SGHTA and CDR2 FQGTGA. J lost 4 bases, V lost 3 bases, and 2 bases had no gene match. The isolated RNA, all of it, was reverse transcribed, so expressed TCRB transcripts were what got sequenced. Using immunoSEQ multiplex PCR, the repertoire was profiled, and TCRdb retains in-frame clones only, with some absent. The sample includes about 370,000 clones, more than 12% of them seen just once. Material for sequencing was naive CD4+ T cells from blood. This TCR was recovered from a woman in her late teens or twenties in good health. The chain employs TRBV7-3 and TRBJ2-6, with 8 nucleotides matching TRBD1. In DNA form, the CDR3 reads TGTGCCAGCAGCTTGGACAGGGTGGGGGCCAACGTCCTGACTTTC. Its protein is CASSLDRVGANVLTF.